Listed below are T cell receptor beta chains from one sample, sequenced in a study of molecular identifiers for immune sequencing clone quantification. Via MiXCR, TCRdb re-called the PCR reads, giving one row per CDR3 protein. The table lists about 640,000 distinct CDR3 sequences, just under 20% of them singletons. Sequencing used naive CD8+ T cells from blood, with Jurkat cell RNA spiked in. These receptors all come from a human donor in good health. Some libraries in this study had Jurkat cell RNA spiked in. Each CDR3 is given with its conserved first and last residue.

TRBV30,TRBJ2-7,CAWSVVDYEQYF
TRBV6-4,TRBJ1-1,CAIPIPGQGNTEAFF
TRBV6-5,TRBJ2-4,CASSFSRTGWGIQYF
TRBV7-9,TRBJ2-3,CASSLVGQTFGDTQYF
TRBV29-1,TRBJ1-2,CSVEDWRDRVYGYTF
TRBV7-9,TRBJ2-7,CASSSGNVGEQYF
TRBV7-2,TRBJ1-1,CASSSNIMGVDEAFF
TRBV7-9,TRBJ1-1,CASKRTGEAFF
TRBV12-3/TRBV12-4,TRBJ1-2,CASSLIVSYGYTF
TRBV9,TRBJ1-5,CASSVGGTEQPQHF
TRBV4-2,TRBJ1-6,CASSQVSADVYNSPLHF
TRBV5-1,TRBJ2-7,CASSSQGNEQYF
TRBV7-9,TRBJ2-1,CASSSVRAAPYNEQFF
TRBV4-2,TRBJ1-5,CASSQVGDGISNQPQHF
TRBV7-9,TRBJ2-3,CASSLIGGDTQYF
TRBV28,TRBJ1-5,CASSLWGGQISNQPQHF
TRBV7-6,TRBJ2-7,CASSPVVTGSSYEQYF
TRBV3-1,TRBJ1-5,CASSQDPGRGLNFNQPQHF
TRBV6-5,TRBJ2-3,CASFTGGPTDTQYF
TRBV11-2,TRBJ2-7,CASSLAPTGPLYEQYF
TRBV2,TRBJ2-3,CASSGAERGTDTQYF
TRBV6-4,TRBJ1-5,CAMRDRYSNQPQHF
TRBV27,TRBJ2-2,CASTPAPGNANTGELFF
TRBV20-1,TRBJ2-7,CSAHDGRGEAYEQYF
TRBV2,TRBJ1-2,CAAGPGVGYTF
TRBV5-1,TRBJ1-1,CASSTGTSMENTEAFF
TRBV6-4,TRBJ2-1,CASGDAGENYAEQFF
TRBV4-1,TRBJ1-1,CASSQERQGVTEAFF
TRBV7-9,TRBJ1-3,CASTNDGTGTEVYF
TRBV4-3,TRBJ2-7,CASSQDRLPGPYEQYF
TRBV7-9,TRBJ2-7,CASSLPADYEQHF
TRBV21-1,TRBJ2-3,CASSKAFGTDLTDTQYF
TRBV12-3/TRBV12-4,TRBJ1-1,CASRLRGPEAFF
TRBV6-5,TRBJ2-3,CASSKTGSDTQYF
TRBV4-1,TRBJ2-7,CASSQENRGSSYEQYF
TRBV19,TRBJ2-7,CASSAGLHYEQYF
TRBV27,TRBJ2-7,CASSPTGAGFYEQYF
TRBV5-1,TRBJ1-5,CASSLNSNRPQHF
TRBV7-9,TRBJ1-4,CASSWTGVKPTSTNEKLFF
TRBV6-2/TRBV6-3,TRBJ2-7,CASSSAGPYEQYF
TRBV7-9,TRBJ2-3,CASMRWSSGRAADTQYF
TRBV4-3,TRBJ2-5,CASSQASRETQYF
TRBV19,TRBJ1-5,CASSPTGPHQPQHF
TRBV20-1,TRBJ2-5,CSARGLVKRTQYF
TRBV19,TRBJ2-1,CASSIVRGNNEQFF
TRBV19,TRBJ2-2,CASNPNTGELFF
TRBV28,TRBJ2-7,CASSLLRWGSYEQYF
TRBV9,TRBJ1-1,CASSAEGDTEAFF
TRBV7-9,TRBJ2-3,CASTGSPRDTQYF
TRBV9,TRBJ2-3,CASSAPAGLAGADTQYF
TRBV20-1,TRBJ2-1,CSARKVVEQFF
TRBV6-2/TRBV6-3,TRBJ1-5,CASKTGASNQPQHF
TRBV5-6,TRBJ2-1,CASSGGLAGYNELFF
TRBV7-9,TRBJ2-1,CASSQSVSNEQFF
TRBV7-6,TRBJ1-4,CASSRDRGDEKLFF
TRBV10-3,TRBJ2-5,CATTDPGSGQETQYF
TRBV4-3,TRBJ2-6,CASSQDGVSNVLTF
TRBV7-9,TRBJ2-3,CASSVPDRASTDTQYF
TRBV3-1,TRBJ2-3,CASSQALDRADTQYF